This TCR beta chain was identified during a study of blood T cell repertoires in COVID-19. The wider study: Italy, Spain and the United States were the sources of the convalescent and acute COVID-19 samples.

As originally analysed: Reference gene primer amplification gave estimated nucleated cell counts. Produced via immunoSEQ multiplex PCR; TCRdb's table is partial and in-frame only. V, J and clone size reflect that table, while D and trimming were determined from the DNA. The table lists 25,000 to 30,000 clones, roughly 83% of them singletons. V lost 8 bases and J lost 6; bases outside the gene matches: 6. Germline loops: CDR1 DFQATT, CDR2 SNEGSKA (reference sequence). CDR3 length: 11 residues. Specimen: peripheral blood. The V gene is TRBV20-1, the J gene TRBJ1-2; 7 bases are shared with TRBD1. This receptor was identified in a man older than 75 with active COVID-19. The CDR3 is CSWTGGDGYTF. CDR3 DNA: TGCAGTTGGACAGGAGGAGATGGCTACACCTTC.